This note documents a single T cell receptor beta chain sequence. These data are taken from a study of T-cell memory formation after mild COVID-19. MiXCR, applied by TCRdb to the 5' RACE reads, yields one record per CDR3 protein. The table shows 200,000 to 250,000 distinct CDR3 sequences, with 9% to 10% occurring only once. The TCR was taken from a young man who had mild COVID-19 (a few samples of this study predate the infection). Cell type and time point are not known. Sample: PBMCs or a T cell subset sorted from them (not recorded which).

The CDR3 sequence: CASSYGPGSSYNSPLHF. The CDR3 DNA follows: TGTGCCAGCAGTTACGGGCCAGGGAGCTCCTATAATTCACCCCTCCACTTT. This rearrangement joins TRBV6-6 to TRBJ1-6, with D perhaps matching TRBD1 (5 bases). CDR3 length equals 17 residues. Deletions cut 2 bases from V and 0 bases from J, with 11 bases between. CDR1 and CDR2 (germline): MNHNY, SVGAGI (reference sequence).